This entry is about one TCR beta chain. The data originate from a study of shared T cell receptors in the human thymus. Trimming removed 4 bases from V and 5 bases from J, with 0 bases in between. The CDR3 contains 10 residues. CDR1 is MDHEN, CDR2 SYDVKM, per germline. Profiling relied on immunoSEQ multiplex PCR, and the TCRdb table lists in-frame clones only, not all of them. The table records about 380,000 clones, about 95% of them present only once. The source is a human donor. The sequencing input was thymocytes. The chain has TRBV28 and TRBJ1-5; D not resolved. CDR3 nucleotide sequence: TGTGCCAGCAGTTATCAGCCCCAGCATTTT. It yields the protein CASSYQPQHF. The whole variable domain, filled in from reference TRBV28 and TRBJ1-5, reads DVKVTQSSRYLVKRTGEKVFLECVQDMDHENMFWYRQDPGLGLRLIYFSYDVKMKEKGDIPEGYSVSREKKERFSLILESASTNQTSMYLCASSYQPQHFGDGTRLSIL.